This T cell receptor (beta chain) emerged from a study of T cell responses to AZD1222 COVID-19 vaccine. Study-level results: A reported finding is that nearly half of spike-specific TCRs target unmutated variant regions. Recipients of AZD1222 seropositive at baseline numbered only five or six. Increases in Spike-specific TCR breadth and depth were seen after two AZD1222 doses. The sample set comprised mostly white British donors with more females, and clonal diversity was possibly underestimated.

Repertoires were generated with immunoSEQ multiplex PCR, while TCRdb's copy carries only in-frame clones and drops some. Of 150,000 to 200,000 clones listed, around 90% are singletons. Points on this clone: What it binds is unknown.

This clonotype was obtained from an adult in good health. The source was peripheral blood, collected on day 0 of AZD1222 vaccination.

The CDR3 region is CASSLTSGSSYNEQFF. The CDR3 nucleotides are TGTGCCAGCAGTTTAACTAGCGGGAGCTCCTACAATGAGCAGTTCTTC. The chain couples TRBV6-5 to TRBJ2-1, with 11 nucleotides matching TRBD2. The CDR3 has 16 residues. The V and J ends lost 4 bases and 0 bases, in that order; junction bases with no gene match: 2. Germline CDR1 and CDR2: MNHEY and SVGAGI.